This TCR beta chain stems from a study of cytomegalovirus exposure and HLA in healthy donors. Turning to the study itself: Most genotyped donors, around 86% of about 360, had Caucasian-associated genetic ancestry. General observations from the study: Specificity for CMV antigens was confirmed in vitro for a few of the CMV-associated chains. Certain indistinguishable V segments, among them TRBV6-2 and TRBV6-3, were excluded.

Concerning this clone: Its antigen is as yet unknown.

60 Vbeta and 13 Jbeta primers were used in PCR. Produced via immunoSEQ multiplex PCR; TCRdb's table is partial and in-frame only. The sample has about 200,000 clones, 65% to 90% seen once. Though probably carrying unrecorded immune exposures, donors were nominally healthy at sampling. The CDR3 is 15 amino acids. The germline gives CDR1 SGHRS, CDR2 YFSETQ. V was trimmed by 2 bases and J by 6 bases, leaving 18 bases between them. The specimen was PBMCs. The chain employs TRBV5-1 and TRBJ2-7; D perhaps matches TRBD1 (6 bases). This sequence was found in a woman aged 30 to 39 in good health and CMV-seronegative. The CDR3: CASSFVLGGQGEQYF. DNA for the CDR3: TGCGCCAGCAGCTTTGTCCTAGGGGGACAAGGCGAGCAGTACTTC.